A single sample gave rise to the 8 T cell receptor beta chains below, sequenced in a study of shared clonotypes between healthy human individuals. Only in-frame clones appear in the TCRdb table, and some are missing; sequencing was by immunoSEQ multiplex PCR. This table holds about 1 million clones, 65% to 80% found once. Sequencing was carried out using memory CD4+ T cells sorted from blood. The subset: CD45RA-negative fraction. These receptors were taken from a man aged 18 to 29 in good health.

The genes are TRBV7-9 and TRBJ1-4; no firm D call. Germline CDR1 is SEHNR and CDR2 is FQNEAQ (reference sequence). The CDR3 is made up of 11 amino acids. V was trimmed by 5 bases and J by 7 bases, leaving 5 bases between them. The CDR3 here is CASSPGEKLFF. DNA of the CDR3: TGTGCCAGCAGCCCGGGTGAAAAACTGTTTTTT.

The CDR3 DNA reads as TGTGCCAGCAGCAGACGACAGGGGATCACAGATACGCAGTATTTT. Translating gives CASSRRQGITDTQYF. The chain joins TRBV9 to TRBJ2-3; 8 bases agree with TRBD1. CDR1 is SGDLS and CDR2 is YYNGEE in the germline V gene. The ends lost 4 bases at V and 2 bases at J; junction bases unmatched: 6. This CDR3 contains 15 residues.

This clone was seen repeatedly, ten times or more. One end of the junction fails to match germline, which may point to a read error. The V gene is TRBV7-7, the J gene TRBJ2-5; D possibly corresponds to TRBD2 (5 bases). The CDR3 consists of 15 residues. Germline V gives CDR1 SSHAT, CDR2 FNYEAQ (reference sequence). The CDR3 sequence is CASSSNRGSQETQYF. The CDR3 DNA reads TGTGCTAGCAGCTCAAACCGGGGTTCGCAAGAGACCCAGTACTTC.

The chain joins TRBV4-3 to TRBJ2-3; a weak D match, TRBD2 (5 bases). Trimming left V 1 base short and J 2 bases short, with 13 bases between. The CDR3 is made up of 16 amino acids. The V gene's germline CDR1 is LGHNA and CDR2 YSLEER. CDR3 coding DNA: TGCGCCAGCAGCCAAGGGGTTAGCGATTCCACAGATACGCAGTATTTT. It encodes CASSQGVSDSTDTQYF.

This clone was observed a single time. The rearrangement uses TRBV6-6 and TRBJ1-5; D gene uncertain. Trimming cost V 6 bases and J 3 bases, with 18 bases left between them. Per the germline V gene, CDR1 is MNHNY and CDR2 is SVGAGI (reference sequence). The CDR3 consists of 16 residues. The CDR3: CASRPLAQEPNQPQHF. The CDR3 region has the DNA TGTGCCAGCAGACCCCTAGCGCAGGAGCCCAATCAGCCCCAGCATTTT.

CDR3 sequence reads: CASSLGQESGTGELFF. CDR3 in DNA: TGTGCCAGCAGCTTGGGACAGGAGTCCGGCACCGGGGAGCTGTTTTTT. The chain carries TRBV5-6 and TRBJ2-2; a possible D gene is TRBD1 (6 bases). CDR1 and CDR2 (germline): SGHDT, YYEEEE. V dropped 0 bases and J dropped 4 bases, with 13 bases sitting between them. CDR3 length: 16 residues.

In DNA form, the CDR3 reads TGCGCCAGCAGTGATTACGGCACAGATACGCAGTATTTT. It codes for CASSDYGTDTQYF. J is TRBJ2-3 and V is TRBV10-2; no clear D. V was pared by 3 bases and J by 1 base, with 5 bases between. The CDR3 has 13 amino acids. Per germline, CDR1 WSHSY and CDR2 SAAADI.

This clone was seen a handful of times. V gene TRBV18 combines with J gene TRBJ1-2; tentative D call: TRBD1 (6 bases). The CDR3 has 13 residues. Trimming left V 2 bases short and J 6 bases short, with 10 bases between. CDR1 is KGHSH and CDR2 is LQKENI in the germline V gene. The CDR3 nucleotides read TGTGCCAGCTCACCAGGACAGAAGGATGGCTACACCTTC. Translating it yields CASSPGQKDGYTF.